This record concerns one T cell receptor (beta chain) sequence. Its matching antigen is unknown. TCRdb's table, derived via immunoSEQ multiplex PCR, lists solely in-frame clones and lacks some. The table records some 120,000 clones, around 94% of them present only once. The data derive from a study of T cell responses to AZD1222 COVID-19 vaccine. Broader study findings: The sample set comprised mostly white British donors with more females, and clonal diversity was possibly underestimated. AZD1222 recipients seropositive at baseline numbered only five to seven. Reports say nearly half of spike-specific TCRs go after unmutated variant regions. Two doses of AZD1222 preceded a rise in Spike-specific TCR breadth and depth.

The CDR3 consists of 16 residues. Germline assignment: CDR1 SGHNT and CDR2 YYREEE (reference sequence). J lost 9 bases, V lost 2 bases, and 11 bases had no gene match. The genes are TRBV5-4 and TRBJ1-6, with TRBD1 matching over 7 bases. The sample was peripheral blood, taken on day 0 of AZD1222 vaccination. The receptor comes from an adult in good health. The CDR3 spells CASSLPGTATSSPLHF. CDR3 bases: TGTGCCAGCAGCTTACCCGGGACAGCCACATCTTCACCCCTCCACTTT.